One sample yielded the 18 T cell receptor beta chains listed below, sequenced in a study of blood T cell repertoires in COVID-19. TCRdb keeps only in-frame clones here, not all; method: immunoSEQ multiplex PCR. The sample comprises about 170,000 clones, approximately 80% of which are singletons, and less than 3% rests with the top ten. Sequenced material: peripheral blood. Receptor source: a woman in her sixties or seventies with acute or convalescent COVID-19.

This clone was seen only once. The chain uses TRBV12-3 or TRBV12-4 and TRBJ1-2; tentative D call: TRBD1 (5 bases). This CDR3 spans 13 amino acids. Trimming left V 3 bases short and J 1 base short, with 6 bases between. In nucleotides, the CDR3 is TGTGCCAGCAGTTTGGACAATAACTATGGCTACACCTTC. It specifies CASSLDNNYGYTF.

The chain employs TRBV28 and TRBJ2-2; D is perhaps TRBD1 (5 bases). Germline V lookup: CDR1 MDHEN, CDR2 SYDVKM. The V end was cut by 2 bases, the J end by 5 bases, with 12 bases between. The CDR3 is 15 residues long. CDR3: CASSLSRVGTGELFF. The DNA for the CDR3 is TGTGCCAGCAGTTTAAGCAGGGTAGGGACCGGGGAGCTGTTTTTT.

This sequence joins TRBV9 and TRBJ1-2; D gene uncertain. The V gene lost 0 bases and the J gene lost 4 bases, with 7 bases spanning the gap. Germline V CDR1 and CDR2: SGDLS, YYNGEE. The CDR3 is made up of 13 amino acids. The CDR3 DNA reads TGTGCCAGCAGCGTAGGACTCGTCTATGGCTACACCTTC. Translation: CASSVGLVYGYTF.

This rearrangement joins TRBV9 to TRBJ1-2; D is unclear. CDR3 length: 14 amino acids. CDR1 is SGDLS, CDR2 YYNGEE, per germline. V was trimmed by 0 bases and J by 7 bases, leaving 13 bases between them. The CDR3 coding sequence is TGTGCCAGCAGCGTAGGTCTGGCGGAGCTTGGCTACACCTTC. Protein product: CASSVGLAELGYTF.

The chain recombines TRBV7-9 with TRBJ1-2; TRBD1 matches 10 bases. CDR1 is SEHNR and CDR2 is FQNEAQ in the germline V gene (reference sequence). This CDR3 is built from 13 residues. Trimming cost V 3 bases and J 8 bases; bases outside gene matches: 3. CDR3 in DNA: TGTGCCAGCAGCTTGGGACAGGGGTACGGCTACACCTTC. It encodes CASSLGQGYGYTF.

Concerning this clone itself: The germline gene is not matched at one end of the junction; a read error may be the cause. CDR3 sequence: CARRDRGWPHEQYF. CDR3 in DNA: TGTGCCCGCAGGGACAGGGGGTGGCCCCACGAGCAGTACTTC. The rearrangement joins TRBV7-2 to TRBJ2-7, with 11 nucleotides matching TRBD1. The CDR3 spans 14 residues. CDR1 and CDR2 from the germline V gene are SGHTA and FQGNSA.

The CDR3 DNA reads as TGTGCCACCAGTGACACAGGGAGCAATCAGCCCCAGCATTTT. As protein: CATSDTGSNQPQHF. J is TRBJ1-5 and V is TRBV24-1; D is perhaps TRBD1 (6 bases). Germline V gene lookup returns CDR1 KGHDR and CDR2 SFDVKD. This CDR3 is 14 amino acids long. Deletions cut 4 bases from V and 1 base from J, with 7 bases between.

This clone was observed a handful of times. The gene calls are TRBV10-3 and TRBJ1-1; TRBD1 might be the D (6 bases). The V and J ends lost 6 bases and 3 bases respectively, with 11 bases between them. The CDR3 length is 13 residues. Germline CDR1 reads ENHRY; CDR2 reads SYGVKD. The CDR3: CAISSTGYTEAFF. The CDR3 bases are TGTGCCATCAGCTCGACAGGATACACTGAAGCTTTCTTT.

The gene calls are TRBV29-1 and TRBJ1-6, with D uncertain. Trimming pared 7 bases from V and 3 bases from J, leaving 7 bases between. CDR1 is SQVTM and CDR2 is ANQGSEA in the germline V gene. This CDR3 comprises 12 residues. CDR3 coding DNA: TGCAGCGCCGGGGACTATAATTCACCCCTCCACTTT. Its translation is CSAGDYNSPLHF.

The V call is TRBV20-1, the J call TRBJ1-1; D is unresolved. The CDR3 consists of 13 residues. Germline V lookup: CDR1 DFQATT, CDR2 SNEGSKA (reference sequence). V gave up 4 bases and J gave up 1 base, with 10 bases separating them. The chain's CDR3 is CSANEGGNTEAFF. The CDR3 DNA reads TGCAGTGCTAATGAGGGAGGGAACACTGAAGCTTTCTTT.

The rearrangement joins TRBV19 to TRBJ1-2; D might be TRBD1 (6 bases). The CDR3 is 12 residues long. Germline assignment: CDR1 LNHDA and CDR2 SQIVND (reference sequence). Trimming shortened V by 5 bases and J by 3 bases, and 7 bases separated the two germline ends. The DNA of the CDR3 is TGTGCCAGTAGTTGGACAGACTATGGCTACACCTTC. Translation: CASSWTDYGYTF.

The CDR3 spells CASSSTGTAVKEQYF. CDR3 DNA sequence: TGTGCCAGCAGTTCCACCGGGACTGCCGTAAAAGAGCAGTACTTC. The rearrangement joins TRBV6-1 to TRBJ2-7; weak D call: TRBD2 (6 bases). The ends were cut back, 5 bases at V and 7 bases at J, with 21 bases in the middle. Germline V gene data show CDR1 as MNHNS and CDR2 as SASEGT. The CDR3 consists of 15 residues.

V and J are TRBV6-4 and TRBJ2-4, with TRBD2 as a possible D gene (6 bases). V was shortened by 0 bases and J by 1 base, with 10 bases between the two germline ends. The CDR3 sequence is 16 residues long. Germline V CDR1 and CDR2: MRHNA, SNTAGT. CDR3 in DNA: TGTGCCAGCAGTGACTCTGGCGGGGTGGCCAAAAACATTCAGTACTTC. It is translated as CASSDSGGVAKNIQYF.

The chain carries TRBV7-2 and TRBJ2-5; 9 bases are shared with TRBD2. Germline V CDR1 and CDR2: SGHTA, FQGNSA. The J segment lost 1 base and the V segment lost 5 bases, leaving 8 bases of the junction unmatched. The CDR3 spans 16 residues. The CDR3, as DNA: TGTGCCAGCAGCCTACAGCGGGGGGAGATCCAAGAGACCCAGTACTTC. This sequence encodes CASSLQRGEIQETQYF.

The V call is TRBV7-2, the J call TRBJ1-2; D is uncertain. The CDR3 has 13 residues. Trimming cost V 1 base and J 6 bases, with 9 bases left between them. The germline V gene encodes CDR1 SGHTA and CDR2 FQGNSA. CDR3 DNA: TGTGCCAGCAGCTTAGTTGCGGGAAATGGCTACACCTTC. This gives the protein CASSLVAGNGYTF.

The rearrangement joins TRBV10-3 to TRBJ2-3; a possible D gene is TRBD1 (6 bases). Germline CDR1 is ENHRY and CDR2 is SYGVKD. V was shortened by 5 bases and J by 4 bases, with 13 bases between the two germline ends. This CDR3 has 14 residues. As DNA, the CDR3 is TGTGCCATCAGTCCAGGGGATCGGGCAGATACGCAGTATTTT. This gives the protein CAISPGDRADTQYF.

Here the CDR3 DNA reads TGTGCCAGCAGTGAAGGGACAGGGTACGGCTACACCTTC. Its translation: CASSEGTGYGYTF. This chain links TRBV12-3 or TRBV12-4 with TRBJ1-2, with 9 positions matching TRBD1. The junction had 6 bases not matched to a gene; V was cut back by 5 bases and J by 8 bases. This CDR3 contains 13 residues.

In this sample, this clone turned up a few times. The chain uses TRBV9 and TRBJ1-2; TRBD1 matches at 8 bases. Per germline, CDR1 SGDLS and CDR2 YYNGEE. The CDR3 consists of 15 residues. The V gene end was trimmed by 2 bases and the J gene end by 8 bases; junction bases not matched to a gene: 11. In DNA form, the CDR3 reads TGTGCCAGCAGCGTGGATTACTACAGGGGGAGCGGCTACACCTTC. This codes for CASSVDYYRGSGYTF.